This T cell receptor (beta chain) was obtained from a study of blood T cell repertoires in COVID-19. Background on the study: Acute and convalescent COVID-19 specimens originated in the United States, Italy and Spain.

V shed 4 bases and J shed 2 bases, with 12 bases lying between them. This CDR3 has 15 residues. CDR1 is SNHLY and CDR2 is FYNNEI in the germline V gene. Residents of over 20 US areas, aged about 18 to 89 years, made up the participants. Original processing notes: For nucleated cells, counts were estimated from reference gene primer amplification. Assay used: immunoSEQ multiplex PCR; TCRdb lists only in-frame clones, some missing. V, J and clone size were drawn from that table, and D and trimming were deduced from the DNA. Of approximately 240,000 clones in the sample, around 90% were seen once. This clone was detected once.

This rearrangement joins TRBV2 to TRBJ2-1; possibly TRBD2 for D (5 bases). Sequences were obtained from PBMCs or T cells enriched from blood (not recorded which). This receptor was obtained from a woman in her 30s with acute COVID-19. CDR3: CASSVPAETYNEQFF. CDR3 bases: TGTGCCAGCAGTGTGCCAGCGGAGACCTACAATGAGCAGTTCTTC.